This TCR beta chain derives from a study of radiotherapy plus CTLA-4 blockade in lung cancer. Measured with immunoSEQ multiplex PCR; TCRdb has only the in-frame clones, and not every one. The sample lists tens of thousands of clones, about three quarters seen once, with around 4% in the top ten. Study-level points and caveats: Strongest reported response predictors: early blood clone changes and post-radiation interferon-beta.

For this clone: Its antigen remains unknown.

Germline CDR1 is SNHLY and CDR2 is FYNNEI. CDR3 size: 14 residues. Trimming stripped 2 bases from V and 9 bases from J, with 11 bases between. The chain employs TRBV2 and TRBJ1-6, with a tentative D call TRBD1 (6 bases). The sample in question was peripheral blood, obtained from a patient treated with radiotherapy plus ipilimumab. This receptor was identified in a human donor with non-small cell lung cancer who had a partial response to radiotherapy plus ipilimumab. The DNA of the CDR3 is TGTGCCAGCAGTGAACGGGACAACTCTTCACCCCTCCACTTT. Its translation: CASSERDNSSPLHF.